This T cell receptor beta chain was recorded in a study of T cell responses to AZD1222 COVID-19 vaccine. Findings of the study overall: Nearly half of unique spike-specific TCRs reportedly avoided B.1.351 and B.1.1.7 mutated regions. Spike-specific TCR depth and breadth grew after two AZD1222 doses. Only a handful of AZD1222 recipients were seropositive at baseline.

Produced via immunoSEQ multiplex PCR; TCRdb's table is partial and in-frame only. In the table there are 150,000 to 200,000 clones, around nine tenths of which are singletons. V was pared by 0 bases and J by 6 bases, with 10 bases of the junction left unmatched. Germline V gene sequence: CDR1 GTSNPN, CDR2 SVGIG (reference sequence). The CDR3 has 16 residues. About this clone itself: Its antigen is currently unknown.

Material: peripheral blood, obtained 28 days after the second dose of the MenACWY control vaccine. The clonotype originates from an adult who received the MenACWY meningococcal vaccine as a control. The chain is built from TRBV30 and TRBJ1-5, with 8 bases fitting TRBD1. The CDR3, as DNA: TGTGCCTGGAGTGTAGGGCCAGGGGGCTCGGGTCAGCCCCAGCATTTT. Protein product: CAWSVGPGGSGQPQHF.